A selection of T cell receptor beta chains follows, all from one sample in a study of a mutant IDH1 vaccine in newly diagnosed glioma. These receptors lack a known antigen. The method was immunoSEQ multiplex PCR; TCRdb's version includes in-frame clones alone and lacks a portion of them. Of approximately 37,000 clones listed, less than 85% are singletons. Source: PBMCs, taken from a glioma patient whose treatment included an IDH1 peptide vaccine. Receptors were obtained from a man between 18 and 29 years old with glioma. Some clones in this sample may be carry-over from other donors' samples. The CDR3 runs from the conserved cysteine through the conserved F or W.

CDR3	V	J
CASSQDGDNEQFF	TRBV4-3	TRBJ2-1
CASSVEGRAEEEQYF	TRBV9	TRBJ2-7
CASSLDSSSNQPQHF	TRBV7-2	TRBJ1-5
CSVGDRRPEKLFF	TRBV29-1	TRBJ1-4
CAWSVSRVRGIQPQHF	TRBV30	TRBJ1-5
CAIQTGGSTEAFF	TRBV10-3	TRBJ1-1
CASTLSPGEVYGYTF	TRBV5-1	TRBJ1-2
CASSLPRTSGGETQYF	TRBV5-1	TRBJ2-5
CASSPLWGNQPQHF	TRBV6-6	TRBJ1-5
CASSLRVSGNTIYF	TRBV4-1	TRBJ1-3
CASSPGGQGGLNSPLHF	TRBV5-1	TRBJ1-6
CASSLYMSDTQYF	TRBV11-2	TRBJ2-3
CASSPATGGNYEQYF	TRBV19	TRBJ2-7